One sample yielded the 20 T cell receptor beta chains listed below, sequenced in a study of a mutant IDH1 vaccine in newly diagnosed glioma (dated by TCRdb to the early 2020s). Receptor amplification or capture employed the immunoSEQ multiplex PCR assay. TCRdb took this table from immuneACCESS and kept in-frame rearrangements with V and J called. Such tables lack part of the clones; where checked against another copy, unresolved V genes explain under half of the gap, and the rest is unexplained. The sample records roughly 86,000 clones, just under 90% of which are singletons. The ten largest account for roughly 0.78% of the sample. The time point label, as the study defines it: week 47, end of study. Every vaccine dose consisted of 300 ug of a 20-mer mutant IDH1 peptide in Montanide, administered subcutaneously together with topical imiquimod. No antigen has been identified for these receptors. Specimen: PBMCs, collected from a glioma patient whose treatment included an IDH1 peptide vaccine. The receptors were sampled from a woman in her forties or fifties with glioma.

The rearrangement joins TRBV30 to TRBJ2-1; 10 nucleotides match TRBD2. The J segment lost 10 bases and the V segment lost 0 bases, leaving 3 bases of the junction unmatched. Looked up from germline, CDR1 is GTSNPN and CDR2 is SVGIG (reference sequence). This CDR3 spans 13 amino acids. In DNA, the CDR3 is TGTGCCTGGAGTGTCCTAGCGGGAGTCGAGCAGTTCTTC. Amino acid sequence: CAWSVLAGVEQFF.

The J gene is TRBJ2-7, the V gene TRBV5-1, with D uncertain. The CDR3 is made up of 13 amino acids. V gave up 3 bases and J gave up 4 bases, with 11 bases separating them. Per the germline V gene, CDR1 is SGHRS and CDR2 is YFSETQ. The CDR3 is CASSSWAGYEQYF. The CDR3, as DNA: TGCGCCAGCAGCTCCTGGGCCGGGTACGAGCAGTACTTC.

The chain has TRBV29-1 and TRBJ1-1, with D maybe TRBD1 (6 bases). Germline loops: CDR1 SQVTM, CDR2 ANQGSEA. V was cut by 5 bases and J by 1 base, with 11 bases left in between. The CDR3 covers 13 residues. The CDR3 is CSVYPGQNTEAFF. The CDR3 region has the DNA TGCAGCGTTTATCCGGGACAGAACACTGAAGCTTTCTTT.

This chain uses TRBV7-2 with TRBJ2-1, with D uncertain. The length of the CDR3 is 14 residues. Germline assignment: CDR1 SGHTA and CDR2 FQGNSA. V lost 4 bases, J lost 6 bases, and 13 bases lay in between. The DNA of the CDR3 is TGTGCCAGCAGCTCGGACCCGTTTATCAATGAGCAGTTCTTC. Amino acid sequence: CASSSDPFINEQFF.

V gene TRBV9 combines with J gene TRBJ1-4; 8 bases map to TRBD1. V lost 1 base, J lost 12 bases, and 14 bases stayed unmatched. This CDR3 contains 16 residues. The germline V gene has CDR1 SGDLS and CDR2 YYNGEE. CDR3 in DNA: TGTGCCAGCAGCGTAAACCCCGGGACAGGAAACGAGGAACTGTTTTTT. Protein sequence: CASSVNPGTGNEELFF.

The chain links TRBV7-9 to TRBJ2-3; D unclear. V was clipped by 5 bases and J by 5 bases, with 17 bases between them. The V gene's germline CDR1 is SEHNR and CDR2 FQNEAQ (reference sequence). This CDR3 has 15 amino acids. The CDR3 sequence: CASSTADGPRDTQYF. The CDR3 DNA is TGTGCCAGCAGCACGGCGGACGGGCCCAGAGATACGCAGTATTTT.

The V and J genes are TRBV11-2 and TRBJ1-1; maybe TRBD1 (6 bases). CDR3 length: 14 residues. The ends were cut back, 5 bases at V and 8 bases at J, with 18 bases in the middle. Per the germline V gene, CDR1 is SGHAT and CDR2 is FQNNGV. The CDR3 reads CASSPFLGGHEAFF. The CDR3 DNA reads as TGTGCCAGCAGCCCCTTTCTGGGGGGCCACGAAGCTTTCTTT.

The CDR3 spells CASSQVSAYEQYF. In DNA form, the CDR3 reads TGCGCCAGCAGCCAAGTTTCGGCCTACGAGCAGTACTTC. This chain uses TRBV4-1 with TRBJ2-7; D gene unclear. The CDR3 is 13 residues long. Germline CDR1 reads MGHRA; CDR2 reads YSYEKL. The germline V and J ends were trimmed by 1 base and 2 bases, with 6 bases remaining between them.

CDR3 sequence reads: CAPFVGWEGRQETQYF. CDR3 nucleotides: TGTGCCCCTTTTGTCGGGTGGGAGGGGAGGCAAGAGACCCAGTACTTC. The rearrangement joins TRBV5-6 to TRBJ2-5, with 7 bases that match TRBD2. The CDR3 is 16 residues long. Germline CDR1 reads SGHDT; CDR2 reads YYEEEE. The ends lost 10 bases at V and 2 bases at J; junction bases unmatched: 17.

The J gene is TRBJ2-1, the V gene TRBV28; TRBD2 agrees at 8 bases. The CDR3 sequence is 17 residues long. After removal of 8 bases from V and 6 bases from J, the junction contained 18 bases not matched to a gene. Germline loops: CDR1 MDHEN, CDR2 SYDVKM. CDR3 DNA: TGTGCCAGCCCTCCTCCGACCGGGACTAGAAGGGCCAATGAGCAGTTCTTC. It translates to CASPPPTGTRRANEQFF.

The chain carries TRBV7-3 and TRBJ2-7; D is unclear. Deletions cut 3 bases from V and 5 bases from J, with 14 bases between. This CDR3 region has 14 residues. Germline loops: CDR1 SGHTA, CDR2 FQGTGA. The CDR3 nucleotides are TGTGCCAGCAGCTTGGACCAGACTGAAAACGAGCAGTACTTC. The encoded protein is CASSLDQTENEQYF.

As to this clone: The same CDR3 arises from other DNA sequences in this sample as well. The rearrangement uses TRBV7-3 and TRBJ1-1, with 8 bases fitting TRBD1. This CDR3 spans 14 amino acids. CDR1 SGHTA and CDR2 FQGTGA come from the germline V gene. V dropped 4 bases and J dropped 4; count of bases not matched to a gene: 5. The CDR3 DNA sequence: TGTGCCAGCAGCTCGCAGGGGGCGGGCACTGAAGCTTTCTTT. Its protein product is CASSSQGAGTEAFF. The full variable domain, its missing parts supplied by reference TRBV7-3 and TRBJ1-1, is GAGVSQTPSNKVTEKGKYVELRCDPISGHTALYWYRQSLGQGPEFLIYFQGTGAADDSGLPNDRFFAVRPEGSVSTLKIQRTERGDSAVYLCASSSQGAGTEAFFGQGTRLTVV.

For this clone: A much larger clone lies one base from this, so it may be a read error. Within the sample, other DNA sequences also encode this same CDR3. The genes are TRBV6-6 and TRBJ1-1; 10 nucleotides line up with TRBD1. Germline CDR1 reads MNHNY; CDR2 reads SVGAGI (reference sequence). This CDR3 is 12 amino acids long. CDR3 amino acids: CASSRQGAEAFF. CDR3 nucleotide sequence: TGTGCCAGCAGTCGACAGGGGGCTGAAGCCTTCTTT.

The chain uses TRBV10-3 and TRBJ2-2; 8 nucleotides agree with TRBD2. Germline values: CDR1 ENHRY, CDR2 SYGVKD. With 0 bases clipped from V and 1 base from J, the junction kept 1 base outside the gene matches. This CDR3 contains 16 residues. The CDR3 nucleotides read TGTGCCATCAGTGAGTCAGCGGGAGAGAACACCGGGGAGCTGTTTTTT. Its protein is CAISESAGENTGELFF.

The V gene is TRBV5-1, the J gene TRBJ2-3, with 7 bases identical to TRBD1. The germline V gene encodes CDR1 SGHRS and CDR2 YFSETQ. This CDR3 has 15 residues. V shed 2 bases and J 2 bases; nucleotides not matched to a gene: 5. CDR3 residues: CASSFPGTDTDTQYF. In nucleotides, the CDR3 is TGCGCCAGCAGCTTCCCCGGGACAGACACAGATACGCAGTATTTT.

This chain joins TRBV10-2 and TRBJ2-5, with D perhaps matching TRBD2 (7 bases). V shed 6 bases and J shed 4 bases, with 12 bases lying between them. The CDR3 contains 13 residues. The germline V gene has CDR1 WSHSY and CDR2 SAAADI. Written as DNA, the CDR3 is TGCGCCAGCAGGTTTAGGGGGGGAGAGACCCAGTACTTC. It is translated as CASRFRGGETQYF.

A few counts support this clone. The CDR3 coding sequence is TGTGCCAGCACGCAGGGTACTGGAAACACCATATATTTT. Translating it yields CASTQGTGNTIYF. The chain recombines TRBV6-1 with TRBJ1-3, with D tentatively TRBD1 (5 bases). With 7 bases removed from V and 2 bases from J, the gap between germline ends came to 9 bases. The germline V gene has CDR1 MNHNS and CDR2 SASEGT. The CDR3 is made up of 13 amino acids.

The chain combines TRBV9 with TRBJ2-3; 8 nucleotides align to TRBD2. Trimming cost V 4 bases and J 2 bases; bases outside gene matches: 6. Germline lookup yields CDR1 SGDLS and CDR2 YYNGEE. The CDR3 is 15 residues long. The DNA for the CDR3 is TGTGCCAGCAGCTCCTTAGCGGGAACCACAGATACGCAGTATTTT. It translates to CASSSLAGTTDTQYF.

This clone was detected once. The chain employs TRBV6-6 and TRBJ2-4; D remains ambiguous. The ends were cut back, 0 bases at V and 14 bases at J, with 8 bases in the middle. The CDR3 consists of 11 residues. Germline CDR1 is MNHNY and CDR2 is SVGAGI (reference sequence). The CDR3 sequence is CASSYSSQEYF. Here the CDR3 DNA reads TGTGCCAGCAGTTACTCGAGTCAGGAGTACTTC.

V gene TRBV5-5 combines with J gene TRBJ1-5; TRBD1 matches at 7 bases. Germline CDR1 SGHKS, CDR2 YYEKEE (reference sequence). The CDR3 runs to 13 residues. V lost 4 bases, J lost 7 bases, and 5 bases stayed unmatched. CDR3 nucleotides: TGTGCCAGCAGCATACAGGGGCGGCAGCCCCAGCATTTT. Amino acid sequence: CASSIQGRQPQHF.